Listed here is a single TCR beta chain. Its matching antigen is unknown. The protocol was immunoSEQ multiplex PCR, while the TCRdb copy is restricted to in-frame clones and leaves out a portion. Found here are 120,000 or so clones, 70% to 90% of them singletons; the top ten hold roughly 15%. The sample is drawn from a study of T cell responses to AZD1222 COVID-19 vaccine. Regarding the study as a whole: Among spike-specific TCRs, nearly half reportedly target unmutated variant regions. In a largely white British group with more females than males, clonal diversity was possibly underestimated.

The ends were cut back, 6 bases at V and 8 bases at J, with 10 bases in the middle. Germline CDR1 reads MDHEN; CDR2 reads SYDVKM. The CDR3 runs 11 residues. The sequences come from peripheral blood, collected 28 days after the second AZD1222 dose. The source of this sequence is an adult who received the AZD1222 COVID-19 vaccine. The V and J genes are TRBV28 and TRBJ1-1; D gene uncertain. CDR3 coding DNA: TGTGCCAGCAGGTGGCTTCAAGAAGCTTTCTTT. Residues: CASRWLQEAFF.